This record looks at one T cell receptor (beta chain) sequence and its context. Its matching antigen is unknown. Assay used: immunoSEQ multiplex PCR; TCRdb lists only in-frame clones, some missing. The sample holds some 320,000 clones, around 90% seen once. The record originates from a study of shared clonotypes between healthy human individuals. Study in general: For every donor, three CD4 naive, three CD4 memory, two CD8 naive and one CD8 memory plates were used.

Points from the study as a whole: What naive subsets generally showed was a larger estimated richness than memory subsets showed.

CDR1 and CDR2 (germline): SEHNR, FQNEAQ (reference sequence). The ends were cut back, 2 bases at V and 7 bases at J, with 12 bases in the middle. The CDR3 spans 14 residues. The sample was memory CD8+ T cells sorted from blood. Subset specified: CD45RO+ cells pooled with CCR7-negative TemRA cells. This receptor was obtained from a man younger than 30 in good health. The rearrangement uses TRBV7-9 and TRBJ2-1, with D possibly matching TRBD2 (5 bases). CDR3 DNA sequence: TGTGCCAGCAGCTTAAATGAGGGTTGGAATGAGCAGTTCTTC. Its protein product is CASSLNEGWNEQFF.